This T cell receptor (beta chain) is from a study of control samples from healthy donors and cancer patients. The ends were cut back, 3 bases at V and 2 bases at J, with 14 bases in the middle. This CDR3 spans 15 amino acids. CDR1 is SGHTS and CDR2 is YDEGEE in the germline V gene. Generated by immunoSEQ multiplex PCR, the TCRdb table keeps only in-frame clones and is missing some. Found here are approximately 49,000 clones, about 92% of them singletons; the top ten hold roughly 1.4%. This rearrangement joins TRBV5-8 to TRBJ1-2; possibly TRBD1 for D (5 bases). The TCR was taken from a man aged 35 to 55 with colorectal cancer. Sequencing was performed on PBMCs. CDR3 loop: CASSSSRGLNYGYTF. CDR3 sequence (DNA): TGTGCCAGCAGCTCCTCCCGGGGCCTCAACTATGGCTACACCTTC.